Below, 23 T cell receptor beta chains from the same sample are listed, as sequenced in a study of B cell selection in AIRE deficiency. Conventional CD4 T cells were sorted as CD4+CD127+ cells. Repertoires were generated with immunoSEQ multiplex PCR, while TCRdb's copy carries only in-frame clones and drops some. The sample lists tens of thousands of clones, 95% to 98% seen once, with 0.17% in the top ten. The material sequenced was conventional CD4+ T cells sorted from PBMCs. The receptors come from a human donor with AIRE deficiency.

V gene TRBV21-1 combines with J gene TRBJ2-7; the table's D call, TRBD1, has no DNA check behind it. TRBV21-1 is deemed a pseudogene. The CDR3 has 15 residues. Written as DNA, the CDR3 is TGTGCCAGCAGCAACAGGACAGGGGGCCCCTACGAGCAGTACTTC. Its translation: CASSNRTGGPYEQYF.

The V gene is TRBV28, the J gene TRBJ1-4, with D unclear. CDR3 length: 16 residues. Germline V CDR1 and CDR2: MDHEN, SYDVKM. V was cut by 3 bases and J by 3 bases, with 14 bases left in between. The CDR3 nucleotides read TGTGCCAGCAGTTTTCACGGAATCGCCTCTAATGAAAAACTGTTTTTT. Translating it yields CASSFHGIASNEKLFF. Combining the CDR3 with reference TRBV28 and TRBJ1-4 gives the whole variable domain DVKVTQSSRYLVKRTGEKVFLECVQDMDHENMFWYRQDPGLGLRLIYFSYDVKMKEKGDIPEGYSVSREKKERFSLILESASTNQTSMYLCASSFHGIASNEKLFFGSGTQLSVL.

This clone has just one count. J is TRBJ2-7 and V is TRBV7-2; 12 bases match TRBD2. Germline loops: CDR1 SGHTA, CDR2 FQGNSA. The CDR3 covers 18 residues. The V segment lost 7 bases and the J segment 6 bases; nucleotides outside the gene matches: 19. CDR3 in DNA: TGTGCCAGCACCCCCGGGGGGCCCCGACTAGCGGGAGTTAGCGAGCAGTACTTC. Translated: CASTPGGPRLAGVSEQYF.

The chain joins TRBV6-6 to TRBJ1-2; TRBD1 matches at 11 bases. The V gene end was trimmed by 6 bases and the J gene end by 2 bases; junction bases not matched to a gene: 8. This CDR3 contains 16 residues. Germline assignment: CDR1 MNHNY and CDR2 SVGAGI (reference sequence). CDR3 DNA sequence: TGTGCCAGCAGGTCGGACAGGGGGCTGCAAAACTATGGCTACACCTTC. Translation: CASRSDRGLQNYGYTF.

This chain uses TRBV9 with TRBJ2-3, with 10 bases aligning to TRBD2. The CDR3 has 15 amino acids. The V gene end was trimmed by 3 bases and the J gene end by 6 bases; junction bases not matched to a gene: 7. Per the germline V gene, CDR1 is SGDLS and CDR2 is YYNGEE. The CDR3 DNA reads TGTGCCAGCAGCGCCCAAGCGGGAGGGCCTGATACGCAGTATTTT. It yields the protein CASSAQAGGPDTQYF. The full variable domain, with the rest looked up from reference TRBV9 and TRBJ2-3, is DSGVTQTPKHLITATGQRVTLRCSPRSGDLSVYWYQQSLDQGLQFLIQYYNGEERAKGNILERFSAQQFPDLHSELNLSSLELGDSALYFCASSAQAGGPDTQYFGPGTRLTVL.

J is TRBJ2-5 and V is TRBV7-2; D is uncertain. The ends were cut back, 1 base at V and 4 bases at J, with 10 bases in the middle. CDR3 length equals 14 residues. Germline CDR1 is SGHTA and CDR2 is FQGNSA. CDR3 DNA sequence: TGTGCCAGCAGCTTAGGCATTTCTGGAGAGACCCAGTACTTC. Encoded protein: CASSLGISGETQYF.

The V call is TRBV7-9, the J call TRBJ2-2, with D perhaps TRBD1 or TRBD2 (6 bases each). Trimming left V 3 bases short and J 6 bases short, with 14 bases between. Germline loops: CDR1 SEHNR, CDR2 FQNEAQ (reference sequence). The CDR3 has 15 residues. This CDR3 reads CASSLGGSRSGELFF. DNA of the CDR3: TGTGCCAGCAGCTTGGGGGGCTCAAGATCCGGGGAGCTGTTTTTT.

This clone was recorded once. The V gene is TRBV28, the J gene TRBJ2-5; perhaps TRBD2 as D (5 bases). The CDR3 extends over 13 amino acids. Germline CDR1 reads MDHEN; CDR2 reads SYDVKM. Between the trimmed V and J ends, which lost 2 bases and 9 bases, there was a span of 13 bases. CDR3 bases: TGTGCCAGCAGTTTACAACTAGGGTTAGCCCAGTACTTC. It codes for CASSLQLGLAQYF.

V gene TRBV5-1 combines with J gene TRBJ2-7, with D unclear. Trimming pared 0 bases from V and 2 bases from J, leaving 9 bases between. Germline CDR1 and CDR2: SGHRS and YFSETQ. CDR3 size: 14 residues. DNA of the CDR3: TGCGCCAGCAGCTTGGCGGACGGAACCTACGAGCAGTACTTC. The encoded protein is CASSLADGTYEQYF. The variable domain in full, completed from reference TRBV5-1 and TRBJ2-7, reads KAGVTQTPRYLIKTRGQQVTLSCSPISGHRSVSWYQQTPGQGLQFLFEYFSETQRNKGNFPGRFSGRQFSNSRSEMNVSTLELGDSALYLCASSLADGTYEQYFGPGTRLTVT.

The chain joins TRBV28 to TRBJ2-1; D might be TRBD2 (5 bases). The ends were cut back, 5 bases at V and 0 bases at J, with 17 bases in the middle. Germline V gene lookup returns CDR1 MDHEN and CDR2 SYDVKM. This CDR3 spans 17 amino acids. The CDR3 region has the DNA TGTGCCAGCAGTCCCAGACTCAGCGGAAGCTCCTACAATGAGCAGTTCTTC. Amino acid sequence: CASSPRLSGSSYNEQFF.

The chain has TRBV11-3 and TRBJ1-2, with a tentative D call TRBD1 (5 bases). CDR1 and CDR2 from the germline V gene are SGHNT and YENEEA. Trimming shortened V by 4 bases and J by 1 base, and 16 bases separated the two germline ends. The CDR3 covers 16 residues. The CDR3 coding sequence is TGTGCCAGCAGCTCGGAGGGACGGGGCGGTAACTATGGCTACACCTTC. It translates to CASSSEGRGGNYGYTF.

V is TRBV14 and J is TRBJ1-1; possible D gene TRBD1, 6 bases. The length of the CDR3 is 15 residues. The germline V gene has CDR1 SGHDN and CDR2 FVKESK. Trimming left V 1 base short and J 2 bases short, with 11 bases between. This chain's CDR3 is CASSQAGTLNTEAFF. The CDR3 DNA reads TGTGCCAGCAGCCAAGCAGGGACACTAAACACTGAAGCTTTCTTT.

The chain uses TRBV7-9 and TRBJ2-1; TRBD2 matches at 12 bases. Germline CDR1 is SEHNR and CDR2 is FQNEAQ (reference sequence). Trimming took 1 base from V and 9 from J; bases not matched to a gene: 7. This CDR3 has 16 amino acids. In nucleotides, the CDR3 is TGTGCCAGCAGCTTAGGATCTAGCGGGAGGGGCGGTGAGCAGTTCTTC. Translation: CASSLGSSGRGGEQFF.

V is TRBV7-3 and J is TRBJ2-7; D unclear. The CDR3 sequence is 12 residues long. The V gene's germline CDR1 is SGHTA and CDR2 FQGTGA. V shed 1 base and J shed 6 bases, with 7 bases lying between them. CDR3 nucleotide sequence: TGTGCCAGCAGCTTAAATCTGGTCGAGCAGTACTTC. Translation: CASSLNLVEQYF.

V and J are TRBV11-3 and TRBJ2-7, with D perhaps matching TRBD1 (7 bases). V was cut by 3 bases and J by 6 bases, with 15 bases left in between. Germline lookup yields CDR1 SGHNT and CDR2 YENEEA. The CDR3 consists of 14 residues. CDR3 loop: CASSFQYRGGEQYF. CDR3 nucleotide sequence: TGTGCCAGCAGCTTTCAATACAGGGGAGGCGAGCAGTACTTC. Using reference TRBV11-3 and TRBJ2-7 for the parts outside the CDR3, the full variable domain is EAGVVQSPRYKIIEKKQPVAFWCNPISGHNTLYWYLQNLGQGPELLIRYENEEAVDDSQLPKDRFSAERLKGVDSTLKIQPAELGDSAVYLCASSFQYRGGEQYFGPGTRLTVT.

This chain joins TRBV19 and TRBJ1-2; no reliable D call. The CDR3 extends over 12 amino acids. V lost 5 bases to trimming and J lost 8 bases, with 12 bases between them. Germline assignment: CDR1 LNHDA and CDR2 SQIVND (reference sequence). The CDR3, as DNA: TGTGCCAGTAGTGGGTTCAGTAGCGGCTACACCTTC. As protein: CASSGFSSGYTF.

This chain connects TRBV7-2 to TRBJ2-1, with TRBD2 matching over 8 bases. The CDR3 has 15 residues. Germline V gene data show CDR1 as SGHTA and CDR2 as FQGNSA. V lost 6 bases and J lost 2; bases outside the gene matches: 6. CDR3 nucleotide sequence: TGTGCCAGCAGTGCGGCGGGAGGAGCCTACAATGAGCAGTTCTTC. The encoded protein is CASSAAGGAYNEQFF.

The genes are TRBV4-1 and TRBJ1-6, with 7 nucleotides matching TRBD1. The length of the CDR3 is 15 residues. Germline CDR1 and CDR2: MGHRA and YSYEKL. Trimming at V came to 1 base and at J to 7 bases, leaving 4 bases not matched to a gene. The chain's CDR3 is CASSQGQGRNSPLHF. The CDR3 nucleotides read TGCGCCAGCAGCCAAGGACAGGGCAGGAATTCACCCCTCCACTTT.

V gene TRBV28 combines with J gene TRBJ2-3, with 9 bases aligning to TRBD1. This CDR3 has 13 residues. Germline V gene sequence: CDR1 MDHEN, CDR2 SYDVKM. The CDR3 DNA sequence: TGTGCGATGGGACAGGGACGCACAGATACGCAGTATTTT. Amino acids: CAMGQGRTDTQYF. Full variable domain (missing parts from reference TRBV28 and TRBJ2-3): DVKVTQSSRYLVKRTGEKVFLECVQDMDHENMFWYRQDPGLGLRLIYFSYDVKMKEKGDIPEGYSVSREKKERFSLILESASTNQTSMYLCAMGQGRTDTQYFGPGTRLTVL.

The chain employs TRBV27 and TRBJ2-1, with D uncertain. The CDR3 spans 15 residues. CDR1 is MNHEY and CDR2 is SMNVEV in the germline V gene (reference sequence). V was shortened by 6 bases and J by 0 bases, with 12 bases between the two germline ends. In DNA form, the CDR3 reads TGTGCCAGCAGCGTCATGATTGGCTCCTACAATGAGCAGTTCTTC. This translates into CASSVMIGSYNEQFF.

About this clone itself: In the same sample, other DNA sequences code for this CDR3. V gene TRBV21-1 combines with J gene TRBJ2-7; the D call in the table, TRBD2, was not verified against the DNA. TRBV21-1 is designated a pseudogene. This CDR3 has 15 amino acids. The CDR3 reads CASSFTSGPTYEQYF. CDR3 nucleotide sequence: TGTGCCAGCAGCTTCACTAGCGGGCCGACCTACGAGCAGTACTTC.

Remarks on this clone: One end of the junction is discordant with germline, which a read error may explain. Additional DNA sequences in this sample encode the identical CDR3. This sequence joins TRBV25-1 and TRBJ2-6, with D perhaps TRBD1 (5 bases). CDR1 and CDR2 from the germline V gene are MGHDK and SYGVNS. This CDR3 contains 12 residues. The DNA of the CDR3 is TGTGCCAGCAGTGCTGGGGCCAACGTCCTAACTTTC. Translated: CASSAGANVLTF.

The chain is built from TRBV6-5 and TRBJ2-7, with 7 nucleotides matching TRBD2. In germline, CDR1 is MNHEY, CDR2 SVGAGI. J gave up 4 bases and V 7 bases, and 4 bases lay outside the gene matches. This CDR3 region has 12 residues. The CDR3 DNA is TGTGCCAGCATGGGGGGAGGGTACGAGCAGTACTTC. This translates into CASMGGGYEQYF.